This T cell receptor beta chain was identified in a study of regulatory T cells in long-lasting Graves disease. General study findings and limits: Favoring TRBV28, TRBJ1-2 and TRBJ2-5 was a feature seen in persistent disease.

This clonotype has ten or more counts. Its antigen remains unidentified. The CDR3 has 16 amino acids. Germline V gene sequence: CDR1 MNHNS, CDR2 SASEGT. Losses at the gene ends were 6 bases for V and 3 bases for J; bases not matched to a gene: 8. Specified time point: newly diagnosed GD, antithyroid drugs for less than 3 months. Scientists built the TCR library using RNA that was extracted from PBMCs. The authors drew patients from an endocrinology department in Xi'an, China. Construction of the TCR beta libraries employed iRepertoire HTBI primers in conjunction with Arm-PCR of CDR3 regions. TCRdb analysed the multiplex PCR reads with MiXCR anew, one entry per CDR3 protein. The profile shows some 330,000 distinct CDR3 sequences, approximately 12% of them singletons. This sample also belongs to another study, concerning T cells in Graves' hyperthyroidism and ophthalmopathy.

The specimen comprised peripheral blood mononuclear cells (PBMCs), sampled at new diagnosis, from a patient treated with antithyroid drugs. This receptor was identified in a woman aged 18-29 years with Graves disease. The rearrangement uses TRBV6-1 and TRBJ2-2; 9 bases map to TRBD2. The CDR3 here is CASRRLAGPYTGELFF. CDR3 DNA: TGTGCCAGCAGACGCCTAGCGGGGCCTTACACCGGGGAGCTGTTTTTT.